This T cell receptor (beta chain) was profiled in a study of OX40 agonist ivuxolimab in advanced cancers. Across the study: Among those treated, three patients had partial responses, one with hepatocellular carcinoma and two with cutaneous melanoma.

Remarks on this clone: The antigen is undetermined.

Germline CDR1 reads LGHNA; CDR2 reads YSLEER. The CDR3 covers 19 residues. The V gene end was trimmed by 0 bases and the J gene end by 3 bases; junction bases not matched to a gene: 9. Study-wide results and limits: The expanded peripheral T cells' antigen specificity was not determined. Expanded clones were, on average, more numerous in CD8+ T cells than in CD4+. CD4+ and CD8+ T cells in blood underwent clonal expansion by week 6 at 0.1 to 3.0 mg/kg.

Method: immunoSEQ multiplex PCR; TCRdb's copy keeps in-frame clones and lacks some. This repertoire shows roughly 100,000 clones, about nine tenths found once; its top ten account for 0.48%. The chain is built from TRBV4-3 and TRBJ2-2; 11 positions match TRBD2. Here the sequenced sample was CD4+ or CD8+ T cells sorted from blood, taken in a trial of the OX40 agonist ivuxolimab. This receptor was taken from an adult with an advanced solid tumor such as melanoma, head and neck, liver or kidney cancer. The CDR3 DNA sequence: TGCGCCAGCAGCCAAGATCGGTCTAGCGGGGGGCGAGACACCGGGGAGCTGTTTTTT. Protein sequence: CASSQDRSSGGRDTGELFF.